This record concerns one T cell receptor (beta chain) sequence. RNA transcripts provided the source from which TCR beta CDR3 regions were amplified. HTBI primers were employed in a first-round RT-PCR of the TCR CDR3. TCRdb re-called the multiplex PCR reads through MiXCR, storing one row per CDR3 protein. The data show approximately 570,000 distinct CDR3 sequences, just under 20% seen once. The data were taken from a study of T cells in Graves' hyperthyroidism and ophthalmopathy. The length of the CDR3 is 11 residues. Germline V CDR1 and CDR2: SNHLY, FYNNEI. The V end was cut by 4 bases, the J end by 8 bases, with 5 bases between. Not enrolled were patients with uncontrolled infection, other autoimmune disease, pregnancy or lactation.

This sequence originates from a man aged 35 to 55 with Graves' ophthalmopathy. Sequenced: blood. The chain has TRBV2 and TRBJ1-4; D gene unclear. CDR3 in amino acids: CASSVREKLFF. DNA of the CDR3: TGTGCCAGCAGTGTACGGGAAAAACTGTTTTTT. Combining the CDR3 with reference TRBV2 and TRBJ1-4 gives the whole variable domain EPEVTQTPSHQVTQMGQEVILRCVPISNHLYFYWYRQILGQKVEFLVSFYNNEISEKSEIFDDQFSVERPDGSNFTLKIRSTKLEDSAMYFCASSVREKLFFGSGTQLSVL.